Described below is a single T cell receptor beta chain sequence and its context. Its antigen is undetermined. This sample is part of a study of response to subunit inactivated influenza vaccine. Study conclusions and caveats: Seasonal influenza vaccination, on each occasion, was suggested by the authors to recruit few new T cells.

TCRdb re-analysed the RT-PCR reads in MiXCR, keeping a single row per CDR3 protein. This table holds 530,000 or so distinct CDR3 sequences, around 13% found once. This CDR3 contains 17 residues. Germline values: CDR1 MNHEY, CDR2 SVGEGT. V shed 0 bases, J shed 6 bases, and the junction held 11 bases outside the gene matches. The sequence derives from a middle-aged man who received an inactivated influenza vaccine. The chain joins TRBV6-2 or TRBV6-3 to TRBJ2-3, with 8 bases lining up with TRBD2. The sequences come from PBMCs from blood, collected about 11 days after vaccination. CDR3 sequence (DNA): TGTGCCAGCAGTTACTCGACTACTAGCGGACCCTCGGATACGCAGTATTTT. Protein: CASSYSTTSGPSDTQYF.